The clone carrying this T cell receptor beta chain was observed at least ten times. This entry comes from a study of early T cells in non-severe SARS-CoV-2 infection. TCRdb passed the 5' RACE reads through MiXCR, listing each CDR3 protein once. The table has around 44,000 distinct CDR3 sequences, approximately 7.5% seen once; the top ten hold roughly 6%. Trimming cost V 3 bases and J 9 bases, with 9 bases left between them. From germline, CDR1 is GTSNPN and CDR2 SVGIG (reference sequence). The CDR3 contains 11 residues. Sequences were obtained from whole blood. The chain carries TRBV30 and TRBJ1-5; D is uncertain. This TCR derives from an adult who was a healthcare worker with PCR-confirmed SARS-CoV-2 infection or an uninfected control (not recorded which). In nucleotides, the CDR3 is TGTGCCTGGAGATCGGACGTGCCCCAGCATTTT. Protein sequence: CAWRSDVPQHF.